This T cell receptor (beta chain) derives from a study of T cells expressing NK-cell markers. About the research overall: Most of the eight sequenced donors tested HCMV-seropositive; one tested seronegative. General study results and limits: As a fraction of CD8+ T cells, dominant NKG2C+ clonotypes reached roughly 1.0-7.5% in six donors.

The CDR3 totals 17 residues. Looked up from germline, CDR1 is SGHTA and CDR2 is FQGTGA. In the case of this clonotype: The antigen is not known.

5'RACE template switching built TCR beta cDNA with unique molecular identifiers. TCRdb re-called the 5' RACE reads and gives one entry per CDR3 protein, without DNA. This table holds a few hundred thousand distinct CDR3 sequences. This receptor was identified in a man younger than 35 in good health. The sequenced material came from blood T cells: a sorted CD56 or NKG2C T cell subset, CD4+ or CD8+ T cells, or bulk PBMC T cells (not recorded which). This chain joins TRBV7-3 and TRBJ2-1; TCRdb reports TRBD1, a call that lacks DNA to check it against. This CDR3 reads CASSSQPGQGRADEQFF.